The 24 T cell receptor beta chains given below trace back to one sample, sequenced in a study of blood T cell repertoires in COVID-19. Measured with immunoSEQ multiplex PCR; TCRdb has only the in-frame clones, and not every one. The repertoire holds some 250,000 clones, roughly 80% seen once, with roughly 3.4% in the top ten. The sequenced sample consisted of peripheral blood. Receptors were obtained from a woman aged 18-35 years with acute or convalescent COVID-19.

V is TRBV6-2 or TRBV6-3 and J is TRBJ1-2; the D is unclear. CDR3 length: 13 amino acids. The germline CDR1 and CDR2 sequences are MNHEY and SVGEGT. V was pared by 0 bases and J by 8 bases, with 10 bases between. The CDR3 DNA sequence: TGTGCCAGCAGTTACTCGGAGTTTATGGGCTACACCTTC. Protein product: CASSYSEFMGYTF.

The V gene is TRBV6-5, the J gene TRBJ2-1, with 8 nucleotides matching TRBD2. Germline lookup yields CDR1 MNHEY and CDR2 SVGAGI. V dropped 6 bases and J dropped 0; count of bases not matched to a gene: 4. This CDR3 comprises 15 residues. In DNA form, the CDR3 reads TGTGCCAGCAGAATAGCGGGAAGCTCCTACAATGAGCAGTTCTTC. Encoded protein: CASRIAGSSYNEQFF.

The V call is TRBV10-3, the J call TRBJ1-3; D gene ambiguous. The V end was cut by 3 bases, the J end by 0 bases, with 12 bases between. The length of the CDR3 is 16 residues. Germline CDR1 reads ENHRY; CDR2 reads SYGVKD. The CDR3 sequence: CAISERGTGSGNTIYF. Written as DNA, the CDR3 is TGTGCCATCAGTGAAAGAGGAACGGGCTCTGGAAACACCATATATTTT.

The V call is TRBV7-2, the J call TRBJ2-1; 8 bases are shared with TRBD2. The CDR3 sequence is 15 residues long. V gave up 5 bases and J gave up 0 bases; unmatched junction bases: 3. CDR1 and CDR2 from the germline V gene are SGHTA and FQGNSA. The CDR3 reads CASSAGRASYNEQFF. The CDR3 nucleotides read TGTGCCAGCAGCGCCGGGAGGGCCTCCTACAATGAGCAGTTCTTC.

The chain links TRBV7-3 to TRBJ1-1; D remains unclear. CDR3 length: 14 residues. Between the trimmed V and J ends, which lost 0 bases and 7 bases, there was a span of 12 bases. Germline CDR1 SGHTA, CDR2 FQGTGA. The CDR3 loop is CASSLTPTAGEAFF. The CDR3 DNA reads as TGTGCCAGCAGCTTAACACCCACCGCGGGTGAAGCTTTCTTT.

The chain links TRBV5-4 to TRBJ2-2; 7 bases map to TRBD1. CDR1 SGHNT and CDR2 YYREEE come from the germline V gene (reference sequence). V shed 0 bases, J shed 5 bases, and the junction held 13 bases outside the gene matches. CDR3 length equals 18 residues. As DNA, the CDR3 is TGTGCCAGCAGCTTGGATGGGACAGCCCTTCTGTGGACCGGGGAGCTGTTTTTT. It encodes CASSLDGTALLWTGELFF. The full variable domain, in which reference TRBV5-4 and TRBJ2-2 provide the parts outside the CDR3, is ETGVTQSPTHLIKTRGQQVTLRCSSQSGHNTVSWYQQALGQGPQFIFQYYREEENGRGNFPPRFSGLQFPNYSSELNVNALELDDSALYLCASSLDGTALLWTGELFFGEGSRLTVL.

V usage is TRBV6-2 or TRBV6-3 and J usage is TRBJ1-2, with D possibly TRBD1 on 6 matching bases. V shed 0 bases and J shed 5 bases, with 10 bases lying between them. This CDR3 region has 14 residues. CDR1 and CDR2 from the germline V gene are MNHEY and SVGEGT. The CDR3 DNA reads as TGTGCCAGCAGTTACTCGGACAGCTCTTATGGCTACACCTTC. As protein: CASSYSDSSYGYTF.

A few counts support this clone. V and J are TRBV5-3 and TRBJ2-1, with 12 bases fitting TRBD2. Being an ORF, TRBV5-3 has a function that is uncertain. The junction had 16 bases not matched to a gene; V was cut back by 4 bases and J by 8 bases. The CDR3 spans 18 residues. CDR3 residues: CARSRGDLAGGPRDEQFF. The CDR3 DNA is TGTGCCAGAAGCCGGGGGGATCTAGCGGGAGGGCCGCGCGATGAGCAGTTCTTC.

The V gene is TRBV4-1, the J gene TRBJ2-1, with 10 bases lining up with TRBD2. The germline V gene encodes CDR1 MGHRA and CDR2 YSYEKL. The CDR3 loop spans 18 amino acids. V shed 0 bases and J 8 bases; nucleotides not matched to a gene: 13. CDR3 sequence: CASSQEKMVPSGSYEQFF. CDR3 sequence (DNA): TGCGCCAGCAGCCAAGAAAAGATGGTCCCTAGCGGGAGCTATGAGCAGTTCTTC.

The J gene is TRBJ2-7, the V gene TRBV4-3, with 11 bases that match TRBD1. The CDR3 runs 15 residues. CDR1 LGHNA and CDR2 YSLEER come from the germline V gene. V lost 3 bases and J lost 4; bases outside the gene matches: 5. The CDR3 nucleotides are TGCGCCAGCAGCCAGGGACAGGGGGATCGGTACGAGCAGTACTTC. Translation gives CASSQGQGDRYEQYF.

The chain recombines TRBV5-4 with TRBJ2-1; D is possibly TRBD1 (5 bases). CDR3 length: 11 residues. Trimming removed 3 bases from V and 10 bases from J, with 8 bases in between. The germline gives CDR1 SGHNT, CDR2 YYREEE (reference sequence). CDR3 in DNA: TGTGCCAGCAGCTGGGGCCGGGAGCAGTTCTTC. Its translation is CASSWGREQFF. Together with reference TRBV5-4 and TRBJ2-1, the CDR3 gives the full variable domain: ETGVTQSPTHLIKTRGQQVTLRCSSQSGHNTVSWYQQALGQGPQFIFQYYREEENGRGNFPPRFSGLQFPNYSSELNVNALELDDSALYLCASSWGREQFFGPGTRLTVL.

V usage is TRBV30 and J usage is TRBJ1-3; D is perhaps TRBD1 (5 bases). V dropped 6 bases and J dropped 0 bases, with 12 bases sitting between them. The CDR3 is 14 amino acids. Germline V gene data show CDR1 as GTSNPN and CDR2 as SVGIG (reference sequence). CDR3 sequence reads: CACFKGSSGNTIYF. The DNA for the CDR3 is TGTGCCTGTTTCAAGGGGTCCTCTGGAAACACCATATATTTT.

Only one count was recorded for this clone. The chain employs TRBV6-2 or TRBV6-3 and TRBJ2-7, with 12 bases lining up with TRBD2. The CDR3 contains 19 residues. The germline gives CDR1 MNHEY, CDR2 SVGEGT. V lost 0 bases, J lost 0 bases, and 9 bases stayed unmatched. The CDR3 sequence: CASSYSRTSGVHYSYEQYF. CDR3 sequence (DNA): TGTGCCAGCAGTTACTCCCGGACTAGCGGGGTTCACTACTCCTACGAGCAGTACTTC.

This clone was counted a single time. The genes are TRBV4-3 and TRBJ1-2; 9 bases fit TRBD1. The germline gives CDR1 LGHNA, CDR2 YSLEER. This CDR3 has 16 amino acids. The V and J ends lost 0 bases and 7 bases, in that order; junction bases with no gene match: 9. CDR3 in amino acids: CASSQDGTGRSGGYTF. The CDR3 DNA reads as TGCGCCAGCAGCCAAGATGGGACAGGGAGGTCTGGTGGCTACACCTTC.

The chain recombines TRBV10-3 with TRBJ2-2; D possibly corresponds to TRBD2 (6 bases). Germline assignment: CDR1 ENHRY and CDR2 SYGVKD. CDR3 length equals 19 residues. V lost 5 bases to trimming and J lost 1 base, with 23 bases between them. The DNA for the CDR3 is TGTGCCATCAGTCTGCCGACCGGGAGAGGCTTAAAGAACACCGGGGAGCTGTTTTTT. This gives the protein CAISLPTGRGLKNTGELFF.

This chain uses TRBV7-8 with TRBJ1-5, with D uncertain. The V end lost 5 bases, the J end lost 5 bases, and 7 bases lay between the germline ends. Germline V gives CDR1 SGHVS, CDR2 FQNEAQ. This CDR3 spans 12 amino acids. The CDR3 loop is CASSPLDQPQHF. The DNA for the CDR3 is TGTGCCAGCAGCCCCCTAGATCAGCCCCAGCATTTT. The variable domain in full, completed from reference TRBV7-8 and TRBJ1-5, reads GAGVSQSPRYKVAKRGQDVALRCDPISGHVSLFWYQQALGQGPEFLTYFQNEAQLDKSGLPSDRFFAERPEGSVSTLKIQRTQQEDSAVYLCASSPLDQPQHFGDGTRLSIL.

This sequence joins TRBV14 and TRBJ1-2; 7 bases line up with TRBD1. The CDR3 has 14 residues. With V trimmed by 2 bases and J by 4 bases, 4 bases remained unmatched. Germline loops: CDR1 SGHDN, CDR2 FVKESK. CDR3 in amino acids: CASSQTDRPYGYTF. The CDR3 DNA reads TGTGCCAGCAGCCAAACGGACAGGCCCTATGGCTACACCTTC.

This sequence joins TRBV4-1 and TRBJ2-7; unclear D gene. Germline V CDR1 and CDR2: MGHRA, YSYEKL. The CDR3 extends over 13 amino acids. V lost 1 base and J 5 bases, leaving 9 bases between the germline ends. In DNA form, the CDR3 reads TGCGCCAGCAGCCAAGGCCAGTTTGACGAGCAGTACTTC. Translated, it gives CASSQGQFDEQYF.

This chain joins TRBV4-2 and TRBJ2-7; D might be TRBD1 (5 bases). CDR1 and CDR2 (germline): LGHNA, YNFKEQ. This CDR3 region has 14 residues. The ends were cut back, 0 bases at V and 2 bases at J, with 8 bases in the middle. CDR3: CASSQEQDAYEQYF. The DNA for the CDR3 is TGTGCCAGCAGCCAAGAACAGGACGCCTACGAGCAGTACTTC.

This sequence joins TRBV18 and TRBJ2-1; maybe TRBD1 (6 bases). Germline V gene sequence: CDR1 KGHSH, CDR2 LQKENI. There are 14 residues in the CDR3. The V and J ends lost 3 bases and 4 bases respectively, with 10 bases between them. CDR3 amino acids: CASSPDSLYNEQFF. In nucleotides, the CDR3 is TGTGCCAGCTCACCGGACAGCTTGTACAATGAGCAGTTCTTC.

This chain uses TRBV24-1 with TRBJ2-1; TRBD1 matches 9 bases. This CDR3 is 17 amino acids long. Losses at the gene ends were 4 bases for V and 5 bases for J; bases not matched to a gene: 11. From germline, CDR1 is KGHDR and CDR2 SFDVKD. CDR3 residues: CATSDRPDRGSDNEQFF. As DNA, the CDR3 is TGTGCCACCAGTGACCGACCCGACAGGGGGTCGGACAATGAGCAGTTCTTC.

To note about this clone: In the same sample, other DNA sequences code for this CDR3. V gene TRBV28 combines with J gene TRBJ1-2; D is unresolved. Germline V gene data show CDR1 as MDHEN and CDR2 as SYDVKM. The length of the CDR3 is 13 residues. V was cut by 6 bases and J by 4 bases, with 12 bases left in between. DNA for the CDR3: TGTGCCAGCAGGACCGGGAGCTTCTATGGCTACACCTTC. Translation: CASRTGSFYGYTF.

The CDR3 reads CASSAGLVRPDTQYF. As DNA, the CDR3 is TGTGCCAGCAGCGCGGGACTCGTGCGACCAGATACGCAGTATTTT. The chain has TRBV9 and TRBJ2-3, with a possible D match to TRBD2 (6 bases). The germline CDR1 and CDR2 sequences are SGDLS and YYNGEE. The CDR3 is made up of 15 amino acids. Trimming stripped 3 bases from V and 4 bases from J, with 15 bases between.

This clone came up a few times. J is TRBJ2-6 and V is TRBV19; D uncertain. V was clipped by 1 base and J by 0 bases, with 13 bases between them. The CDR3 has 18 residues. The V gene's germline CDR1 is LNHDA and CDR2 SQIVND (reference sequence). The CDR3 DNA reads TGTGCCAGTAGTATAGTGGCACATACAGTCTCTGGGGCCAACGTCCTGACTTTC. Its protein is CASSIVAHTVSGANVLTF.